The 2 T cell receptor beta chains presented below share a single source sample, sequenced in a study of OX40 agonist ivuxolimab in advanced cancers. Using immunoSEQ multiplex PCR, the repertoire was profiled, and TCRdb retains in-frame clones only, with some absent. The sample yields 55,000 to 75,000 clones, roughly four fifths seen once. The sequences come from CD4+ or CD8+ T cells sorted from blood, collected in a trial of the OX40 agonist ivuxolimab. Receptors originate from an adult with an advanced solid tumor such as melanoma, head and neck, liver or kidney cancer.

The CDR3 coding sequence is TGTGCCAGCAGTCTTAGGGGAGGAGCTGAAGCTTTCTTT. Protein product: CASSLRGGAEAFF. The chain joins TRBV2 to TRBJ1-1; tentative D call: TRBD1 (5 bases). Germline V gene sequence: CDR1 SNHLY, CDR2 FYNNEI. The CDR3 sequence is 13 residues long. V dropped 5 bases and J dropped 6 bases, with 13 bases sitting between them.

The rearrangement uses TRBV5-1 and TRBJ2-1; perhaps TRBD2 as D (6 bases). Trimming shortened V by 0 bases and J by 10 bases, and 14 bases separated the two germline ends. The germline gives CDR1 SGHRS, CDR2 YFSETQ. This CDR3 spans 14 amino acids. CDR3 coding DNA: TGCGCCAGCAGCTTGGCCTCGGAGGGGAACGAGCAGTTCTTC. It codes for CASSLASEGNEQFF.